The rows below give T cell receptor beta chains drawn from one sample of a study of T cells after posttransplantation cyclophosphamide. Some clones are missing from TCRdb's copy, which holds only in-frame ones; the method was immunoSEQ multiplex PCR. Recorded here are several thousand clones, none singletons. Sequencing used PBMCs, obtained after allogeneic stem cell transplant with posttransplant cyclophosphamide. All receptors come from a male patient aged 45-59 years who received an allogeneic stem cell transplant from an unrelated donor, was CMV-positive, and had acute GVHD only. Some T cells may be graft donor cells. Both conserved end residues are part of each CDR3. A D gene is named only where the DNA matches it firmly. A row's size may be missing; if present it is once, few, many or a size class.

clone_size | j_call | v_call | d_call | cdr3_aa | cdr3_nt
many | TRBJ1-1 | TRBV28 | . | CASLVGGPQGEAFF | TGTGCCAGCCTCGTCGGGGGGCCACAAGGAGAAGCTTTCTTT
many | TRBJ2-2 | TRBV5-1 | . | CASSRQGNTGELFF | TGCGCCAGCTCCCGGCAGGGGAACACCGGGGAGCTGTTTTTT
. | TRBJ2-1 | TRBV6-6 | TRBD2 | CASSLSGGGTEQFF | TGTGCCAGCAGTCTTAGCGGGGGGGGCACTGAGCAGTTCTTC
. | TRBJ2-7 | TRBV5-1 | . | CASSPGTQGVYEQYF | TGCGCCAGCAGCCCAGGGACTCAGGGAGTTTACGAGCAGTACTTC
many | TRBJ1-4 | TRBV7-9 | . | CASSWGGTSNEKLFF | TGTGCCAGCAGCTGGGGAGGTACCTCTAATGAAAAACTGTTTTTT
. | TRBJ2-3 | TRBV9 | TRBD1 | CASSVGTGGGDTQYF | TGTGCCAGCAGCGTCGGGACAGGGGGAGGGGATACGCAGTATTTT
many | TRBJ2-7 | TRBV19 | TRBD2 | CASAGTTFTLPNEQYF | TGTGCCAGCGCGGGGACTACCTTCACGTTACCTAACGAGCAGTACTTC
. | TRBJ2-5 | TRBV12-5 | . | CASGTRRGGVQETQYF | TGTGCTAGTGGCACACGGAGGGGGGGGGTTCAAGAGACCCAGTACTTC
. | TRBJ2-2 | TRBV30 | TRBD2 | CAWSAKAGTSGRVIGELFF | TGTGCCTGGAGTGCGAAAGCCGGGACTAGCGGGAGGGTGATCGGGGAGCTGTTTTTT
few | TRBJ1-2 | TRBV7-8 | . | CASSPGPDRIQNYGYTF | TGTGCCAGCAGCCCCGGCCCTGACAGGATACAAAACTATGGCTACACCTTC
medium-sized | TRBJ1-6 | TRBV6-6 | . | CASTREGRNSPLHF | TGTGCCAGCACCCGAGAGGGTCGTAATTCACCCCTCCACTTT
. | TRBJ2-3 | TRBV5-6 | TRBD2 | CASGRGLAGVGDTQYF | TGTGCCAGCGGCAGGGGACTAGCGGGAGTGGGCGATACGCAGTATTTT
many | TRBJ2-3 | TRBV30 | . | CAWSSIPGTQYF | TGTGCCTGGAGCTCGATACCGGGGACGCAGTATTTT
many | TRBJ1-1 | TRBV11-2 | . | CASSTNLNTEAFF | TGTGCCAGCAGCACTAATTTGAACACTGAAGCTTTCTTT
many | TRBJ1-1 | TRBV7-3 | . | CASSSQGDTEAFF | TGTGCCAGCAGCTCCCAAGGGGACACTGAAGCTTTCTTT
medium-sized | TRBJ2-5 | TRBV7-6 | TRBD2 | CASSPRGSGGGETQYF | TGTGCCAGCAGCCCGCGGGGTAGCGGGGGAGGAGAGACCCAGTACTTC
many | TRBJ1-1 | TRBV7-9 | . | CASSLGGTLRANTEAFF | TGTGCCAGCAGTTTGGGCGGGACCTTAAGAGCGAACACTGAAGCTTTCTTT
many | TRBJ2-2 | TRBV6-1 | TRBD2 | CASSAKSGGNTGELFF | TGTGCCAGCAGTGCCAAGAGCGGGGGGAACACCGGGGAGCTGTTTTTT